The source of this T cell receptor (beta chain) is a study of blood T cell repertoires in COVID-19. Per the original data handling: Amplification with reference gene primers provided the estimates of nucleated cell counts. Assay used: immunoSEQ multiplex PCR; TCRdb lists only in-frame clones, some missing. The V and J calls and clone size are taken from that table; D and trimming were inferred from the DNA. The sample records about 400,000 clones, about 87% being singletons. Trimming removed 4 bases from V and 0 bases from J; junction bases left unmatched: 12. The CDR3 runs 17 residues. Germline assignment: CDR1 SGHNT and CDR2 YYREEE (reference sequence). Recruitment covered under 25 US areas and drew participants whose ages spanned about 18 to 90 years. Clinical history reported by participants formed the basis on which cohorts were assigned. The study counted Cohort 3 donors as recovered given two negative PCRs, clearance, or symptom resolution.

J is TRBJ1-1 and V is TRBV5-4; 7 nucleotides match TRBD1. The material sequenced was PBMCs or T cells enriched from blood (not recorded which). The receptor was isolated from a woman in her fifties or sixties who had recovered from COVID-19. The CDR3 is CASSSPPGQTMNTEAFF. CDR3 bases: TGTGCCAGCAGCAGCCCGCCGGGACAGACTATGAACACTGAAGCTTTCTTT.